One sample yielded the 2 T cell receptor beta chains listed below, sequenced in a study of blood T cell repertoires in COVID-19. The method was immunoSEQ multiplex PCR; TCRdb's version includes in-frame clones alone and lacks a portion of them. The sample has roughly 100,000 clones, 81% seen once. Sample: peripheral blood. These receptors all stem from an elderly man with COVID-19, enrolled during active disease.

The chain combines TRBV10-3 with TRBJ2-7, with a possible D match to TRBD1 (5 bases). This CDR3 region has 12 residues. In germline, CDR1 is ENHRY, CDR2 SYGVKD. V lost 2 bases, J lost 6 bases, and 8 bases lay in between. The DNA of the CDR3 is TGTGCCATCAGTGAGCAGGGTGGCGAGCAGTACTTC. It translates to CAISEQGGEQYF.

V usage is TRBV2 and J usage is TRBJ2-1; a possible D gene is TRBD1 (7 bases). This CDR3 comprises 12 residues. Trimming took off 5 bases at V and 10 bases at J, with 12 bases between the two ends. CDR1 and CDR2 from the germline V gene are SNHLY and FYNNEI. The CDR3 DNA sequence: TGTGCCAGCAGTTACCAGGGGGGCGAGCAGTTCTTC. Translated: CASSYQGGEQFF.